What follows describes a single TCR beta chain. Its antigen remains unidentified. Trimming cost V 6 bases and J 3 bases; bases outside gene matches: 5. CDR1 is SGHDT, CDR2 YYEEEE, per germline. The CDR3 has 14 amino acids. This sample is drawn from a study of T cell responses to AZD1222 COVID-19 vaccine. General study results and limits: Vaccination with two AZD1222 doses was followed by a rise in Spike-specific TCR breadth and depth. Spike was spanned by vaccine-associated CD4 TCRs, with dominance at 160-218 and 743-854. Most donors were white British and more were female, and clonal diversity was possibly underestimated. The study reported that nearly half of spike-specific TCRs target unmutated variant regions.

Method: immunoSEQ multiplex PCR; TCRdb's copy keeps in-frame clones and lacks some. The sample lists more than 85,000 clones; approximately 81% were seen once. The sequence derives from an adult in good health. V is TRBV5-6 and J is TRBJ1-4; 7 nucleotides align to TRBD1. The material was peripheral blood, obtained on day 0 of AZD1222 vaccination. The CDR3 loop reads CASTRTGSNEKLFF. CDR3 in DNA: TGTGCCAGCACTCGGACAGGCTCTAATGAAAAACTGTTTTTT.